This T cell receptor (beta chain) appears in the sequencing data of a study of CD8+CD57+ T cells in acquired aplastic anemia (dated by TCRdb to the late 2010s). With respect to the entire study: Extracted DNA from sorted CD4+ and CD8+ cells averaged around 3.2 ug, ranging from about 0.19 to 30 ug. A CD8+CD57+ expansion meant a frequency higher than the mean frequency seen in healthy subjects.

Via the germline V gene (reference sequence), CDR1 is SEHNR and CDR2 FQNEAQ. The CDR3 measures 12 amino acids from cysteine to phenylalanine. Solely the CDR3 DNA is kept, with 36 bases framed from the first base. The patients picked for sequencing were ones in whom flow cytometry had shown an expansion of CD8+CD57+ cells. Severe acquired aplastic anemia was diagnosed in all patients according to International Study of Aplastic Anemia and Agranulocytosis and Camitta criteria. At the time blood was sampled, none of the patients had received any therapy. In this study, sorted CD4+ and CD8+ T cells from the blood of healthy subjects and of severe aplastic anemia patients had their TCR repertoires deep-sequenced. Patients were enrolled in the USA under clinicaltrials.gov protocols 00001620, 01623167, 00001397, 00071045, 00081523 and 00961064. Ficoll-Paque density gradient centrifugation was used to isolate peripheral blood mononuclear cells. Before DNA was extracted, CD4+ and CD8+ T cells were sorted using either FACS or magnetic beads.

Remarks on this clonotype: Its antigen target is currently unknown. At one end the junction does not follow the germline gene, possibly because of a read error.

Genomic DNA was used as template for profiling of TCR beta VDJ combinations and CDR3 sequences. TCR repertoire sequencing was run on an Illumina HiSeq 2000. On the study's bioinformatics: TRBV/TRBJ rearrangement plots, CDR3 size and DJ length profiles, and Simpson's diversity index were used to assess repertoires. The most abundant DNA sequence in the deep sequencing data was defined as the immunodominant clone. CDR3 amino acid sequences were screened for sharing across subjects and compared with published repertoires and the VDJdb database. TCRdb reworked the public reads: Q25 trimming with fastp, MiXCR clone assembly, productive beta chains retained. Each entry is one CDR3 protein sequence, shown with its most common DNA and genes. The V and J calls and clone size are TCRdb's, not the authors'. The sample table contains hundreds of thousands of distinct CDR3 sequences; only one count was recorded for approximately 82% of them. The top ten clones comprise 42% of the sample.

Study-level results and caveats: CD8+ Simpson's diversity did not differ significantly between patients and healthy controls (P=0.060). Twenty-nine CD8+ CDR3 sequences were shared between patients and controls but appeared highly expressed in patients and within their immunodominant clones.

This TCR was recovered from a human donor with aplastic anemia. In this chain, TRBV7-9 is recombined with TRBJ2-3; the D gene remains uncertain. Sequencing was carried out using sorted CD4+, CD8+, or CD8+CD57+ T cells (not recorded which) from PBMCs. The DNA sequence is as follows: TGTGCCGGAAGCGTAGGTACGGATACGCAGTACTTT. It translates to CAGSVGTDTQYF.